These T cell receptor beta chains were read from a single sample in a study of T-cell reconstitution after alpha-beta-depleted transplantation in children. TCRdb re-called the PCR reads through MiXCR, storing one row per CDR3 protein. The table records some 240,000 distinct CDR3 sequences, 9.7% of them present only once. The sequenced sample was PBMCs from the stem cell graft donor, obtained from the stem cell graft. All receptors come from a human donor who donated a stem cell graft to a child with SCID. Both conserved end residues are part of each CDR3. Each record gives: J gene, V gene, clone size, D gene, CDR3 protein, CDR3 DNA. The D gene is left open where the match is weak. Clone sizes are given selectively: once, few, many, or a class where the clone is expanded.

J gene: TRBJ1-5; V gene: TRBV30; clone size: .; D gene: .; CDR3 protein: CACTQGNQPQHF; CDR3 DNA: TGTGCCTGCACACAGGGAAACCAGCCCCAGCATTTT
J gene: TRBJ1-3; V gene: TRBV7-2; clone size: many; D gene: TRBD1; CDR3 protein: CASSSQGADGNTIYF; CDR3 DNA: TGTGCCAGCAGCTCCCAGGGGGCTGATGGAAACACCATATATTTT
J gene: TRBJ1-2; V gene: TRBV7-9; clone size: .; D gene: .; CDR3 protein: CASIDDRNYGYTF; CDR3 DNA: TGTGCCAGCATCGATGACAGAAACTATGGCTACACCTTC
J gene: TRBJ1-2; V gene: TRBV20-1; clone size: many; D gene: TRBD1; CDR3 protein: CSATDRGHLPNYGYTF; CDR3 DNA: TGCAGTGCCACCGACAGGGGCCACCTTCCCAACTATGGCTACACCTTC
J gene: TRBJ2-3; V gene: TRBV11-3; clone size: .; D gene: .; CDR3 protein: CASSKAGADTQYF; CDR3 DNA: TGTGCCAGCAGCAAAGCAGGGGCAGATACGCAGTATTTT
J gene: TRBJ2-5; V gene: TRBV5-1; clone size: many; D gene: .; CDR3 protein: CASSLMGSETQYF; CDR3 DNA: TGCGCCAGCAGCTTGATGGGTTCGGAGACCCAGTACTTC
J gene: TRBJ1-4; V gene: TRBV29-1; clone size: many; D gene: .; CDR3 protein: CSVLGVDEKLFF; CDR3 DNA: TGCAGCGTCCTGGGGGTGGATGAAAAACTGTTTTTT
J gene: TRBJ2-7; V gene: TRBV20-1; clone size: many; D gene: .; CDR3 protein: CSARVSGYEQYF; CDR3 DNA: TGCAGTGCTAGAGTTAGCGGTTACGAGCAGTACTTC
J gene: TRBJ2-1; V gene: TRBV7-9; clone size: few; D gene: TRBD1; CDR3 protein: CASSLVWTGGNNEQFF; CDR3 DNA: TGTGCCAGCAGCTTAGTGTGGACAGGGGGTAACAATGAGCAGTTCTTC
J gene: TRBJ1-1; V gene: TRBV20-1; clone size: many; D gene: .; CDR3 protein: CSASGQVNTEAFF; CDR3 DNA: TGCAGTGCCTCGGGGCAGGTGAACACTGAAGCTTTCTTT
J gene: TRBJ2-5; V gene: TRBV11-2; clone size: .; D gene: .; CDR3 protein: CASSFARRAGQETQYF; CDR3 DNA: TGTGCCAGCAGCTTTGCTAGGAGGGCGGGCCAAGAGACCCAGTACTTC
J gene: TRBJ2-3; V gene: TRBV2; clone size: many; D gene: TRBD2; CDR3 protein: CASSVWTSGDTQYF; CDR3 DNA: TGTGCCAGCAGTGTCTGGACTAGCGGGGATACGCAGTATTTT
J gene: TRBJ2-7; V gene: TRBV10-3; clone size: many; D gene: .; CDR3 protein: CAIRGFYEQYF; CDR3 DNA: TGTGCCATCAGGGGGTTCTACGAGCAGTACTTC
J gene: TRBJ2-5; V gene: TRBV11-2; clone size: many; D gene: .; CDR3 protein: CASSFILAEETQYF; CDR3 DNA: TGTGCCAGCAGCTTTATATTGGCAGAAGAGACCCAGTACTTC
J gene: TRBJ2-7; V gene: TRBV15; clone size: .; D gene: .; CDR3 protein: CATSVDPVREQYF; CDR3 DNA: TGTGCCACCAGCGTGGACCCGGTTCGGGAGCAGTACTTC
J gene: TRBJ2-7; V gene: TRBV25-1; clone size: .; D gene: .; CDR3 protein: CASSEFKTGRTYEQYF; CDR3 DNA: TGTGCCAGCAGTGAATTCAAGACAGGACGGACCTACGAGCAGTACTTC
J gene: TRBJ1-5; V gene: TRBV5-5; clone size: many; D gene: .; CDR3 protein: CASSYRVDNQPQHF; CDR3 DNA: TGTGCCAGCAGTTACAGGGTAGACAATCAGCCCCAGCATTTT
J gene: TRBJ1-5; V gene: TRBV20-1; clone size: many; D gene: .; CDR3 protein: CSASQGNQPQHF; CDR3 DNA: TGCAGTGCTAGTCAGGGGAATCAGCCCCAGCATTTT
J gene: TRBJ2-7; V gene: TRBV18; clone size: many; D gene: TRBD2; CDR3 protein: CASSSLAGAAYEQYF; CDR3 DNA: TGTGCCAGCTCATCACTAGCGGGGGCCGCCTACGAGCAGTACTTC
J gene: TRBJ1-2; V gene: TRBV2; clone size: many; D gene: .; CDR3 protein: CASSESRANYGYTF; CDR3 DNA: TGTGCCAGCAGTGAAAGCAGGGCTAACTATGGCTACACCTTC
J gene: TRBJ1-1; V gene: TRBV5-1; clone size: many; D gene: .; CDR3 protein: CASSVDGMNTEAFF; CDR3 DNA: TGCGCCAGCAGCGTTGACGGCATGAACACTGAAGCTTTCTTT
J gene: TRBJ1-5; V gene: TRBV6-5; clone size: many; D gene: .; CDR3 protein: CASSLAGANQPQHF; CDR3 DNA: TGTGCCAGCAGTTTAGCAGGGGCCAATCAGCCCCAGCATTTT
J gene: TRBJ1-5; V gene: TRBV2; clone size: many; D gene: .; CDR3 protein: CASSATGLNQPQHF; CDR3 DNA: TGTGCCAGCAGTGCAACCGGACTCAATCAGCCCCAGCATTTT
J gene: TRBJ2-7; V gene: TRBV12-3/TRBV12-4; clone size: many; D gene: TRBD2; CDR3 protein: CASSRLAGAYEQYF; CDR3 DNA: TGTGCCAGCAGTAGACTAGCGGGGGCCTACGAGCAGTACTTC
J gene: TRBJ1-4; V gene: TRBV20-1; clone size: many; D gene: TRBD1; CDR3 protein: CSAKPSGGANEKLFF; CDR3 DNA: TGCAGTGCAAAGCCTTCAGGGGGCGCTAATGAAAAACTGTTTTTT